The present TCR beta chain was sequenced within a study of CD8+CD57+ T cells in acquired aplastic anemia. Study overall: CD4+ and CD8+ cells, once sorted, gave DNA averaging approximately 3.4 ug.

CDR1 and CDR2 from the germline V gene are MNHEY and SVGAGI. This CDR3 has 14 amino acids. V was clipped by 2 bases and J by 8 bases, with 12 bases between them. Study-wide results and limits: Overlapping CD8+ CDR3 repertoires of patients and controls contained 25 to 35 shared sequences. Patient and control CD8+ Simpson's diversity was not significantly different.

There are many counts of this clonotype. The antigen remains unidentified. Both TCR beta VDJ combination and CDR3 sequence profiling were carried out. Genomic DNA was the template for this profiling. TCRdb itself ran the reads through MiXCR, one entry per CDR3 protein. The sample shows 250,000 to 350,000 distinct CDR3 sequences, approximately 55% of them seen only once. This clonotype was obtained from a human donor with severe aplastic anemia or a healthy control (not recorded which). The sample comprised sorted CD4+, CD8+, or CD8+CD57+ T cells (not recorded which) from PBMCs. This chain joins TRBV6-5 and TRBJ2-2; D unresolved. CDR3 loop: CASSYLRSLGELFF. The CDR3 DNA reads TGTGCCAGCAGTTACCTACGATCCCTAGGGGAGCTGTTTTTT.